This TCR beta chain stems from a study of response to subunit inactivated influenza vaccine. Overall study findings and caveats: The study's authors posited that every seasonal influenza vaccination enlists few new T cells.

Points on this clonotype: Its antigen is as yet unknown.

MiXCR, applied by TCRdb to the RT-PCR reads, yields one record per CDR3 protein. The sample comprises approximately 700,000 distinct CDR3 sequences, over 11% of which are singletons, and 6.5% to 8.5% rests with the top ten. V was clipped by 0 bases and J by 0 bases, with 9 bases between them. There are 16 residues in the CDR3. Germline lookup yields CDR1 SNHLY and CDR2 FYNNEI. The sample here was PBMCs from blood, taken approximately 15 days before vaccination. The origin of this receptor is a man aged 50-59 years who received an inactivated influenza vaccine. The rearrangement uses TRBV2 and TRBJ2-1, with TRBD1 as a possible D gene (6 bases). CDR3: CASSEADRSSYNEQFF. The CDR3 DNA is TGTGCCAGCAGTGAAGCGGACAGAAGCTCCTACAATGAGCAGTTCTTC.